A single sample gave rise to the 24 T cell receptor beta chains below, sequenced in a study of beta chain features in type 1 diabetes. The sequenced template was cDNA made from the entire isolated RNA. Libraries were prepared by immunoSEQ multiplex PCR; TCRdb keeps only in-frame clonotypes and omits some of them. Among some 400,000 clones listed, more than 13% were seen once. The sequencing input was naive CD4+ T cells from blood. The receptors originated from a young woman in good health.

The chain recombines TRBV30 with TRBJ2-7, with D possibly TRBD1 on 7 matching bases. The length of the CDR3 is 17 residues. Germline lookup yields CDR1 GTSNPN and CDR2 SVGIG (reference sequence). Deletions cut 1 base from V and 5 bases from J, with 24 bases between. CDR3 residues: CAWSGGRDSKSPNEQYF. As DNA, the CDR3 is TGTGCCTGGAGTGGGGGGCGGGACAGTAAATCCCCCAACGAGCAGTACTTC.

J is TRBJ2-1 and V is TRBV18; maybe TRBD1 (6 bases). V was cut by 3 bases and J by 9 bases, with 18 bases left in between. CDR3 length: 15 amino acids. Germline assignment: CDR1 KGHSH and CDR2 LQKENI. The DNA for the CDR3 is TGTGCCAGCTCACCCGACAGGCGGACGCTGGCTGAGCAGTTCTTC. It translates to CASSPDRRTLAEQFF.

This chain links TRBV28 with TRBJ1-1; unclear D gene. This CDR3 is built from 10 residues. Trimming removed 6 bases at V and 10 bases at J, with 9 bases between. Germline values: CDR1 MDHEN, CDR2 SYDVKM. CDR3 residues: CASSHSSAFF. The CDR3 DNA sequence: TGTGCCAGCAGCCACTCTTCAGCTTTCTTT.

The V gene is TRBV9, the J gene TRBJ2-1; TRBD2 is a possible D gene (5 bases). V gave up 0 bases and J gave up 9 bases, with 13 bases separating them. This CDR3 has 14 residues. The germline CDR1 and CDR2 sequences are SGDLS and YYNGEE. CDR3: CASSVVYGGPEQFF. The CDR3 DNA reads TGTGCCAGCAGCGTAGTATACGGAGGCCCTGAGCAGTTCTTC. The variable domain in full, with the rest retrieved from reference TRBV9 and TRBJ2-1, is DSGVTQTPKHLITATGQRVTLRCSPRSGDLSVYWYQQSLDQGLQFLIQYYNGEERAKGNILERFSAQQFPDLHSELNLSSLELGDSALYFCASSVVYGGPEQFFGPGTRLTVL.

The V call is TRBV25-1, the J call TRBJ1-4; maybe TRBD1 (5 bases). Between the trimmed V and J ends, which lost 3 bases and 8 bases, there was a span of 10 bases. This CDR3 has 13 residues. CDR1 is MGHDK, CDR2 SYGVNS, per germline. CDR3 amino acids: CASSEGGNEKLFF. The CDR3 DNA follows: TGTGCCAGCAGTGAGGGGGGGAACGAAAAACTGTTTTTT. The whole variable domain, remainder taken from reference TRBV25-1 and TRBJ1-4, is EADIYQTPRYLVIGTGKKITLECSQTMGHDKMYWYQQDPGMELHLIHYSYGVNSTEKGDLSSESTVSRIRTEHFPLTLESARPSHTSQYLCASSEGGNEKLFFGSGTQLSVL.

The chain employs TRBV7-9 and TRBJ1-1; TRBD1 matches at 9 bases. The V gene end was trimmed by 3 bases and the J gene end by 0 bases; junction bases not matched to a gene: 5. CDR1 is SEHNR, CDR2 FQNEAQ, per germline (reference sequence). CDR3 length: 16 residues. In DNA, the CDR3 is TGTGCCAGCAGCTTCAGGGGACAGGGACTGAACACTGAAGCTTTCTTT. Translation: CASSFRGQGLNTEAFF.

The gene calls are TRBV30 and TRBJ2-1, with 7 positions matching TRBD2. With V trimmed by 0 bases and J by 7 bases, 15 bases remained unmatched. This CDR3 is built from 17 residues. CDR1 GTSNPN and CDR2 SVGIG come from the germline V gene (reference sequence). The CDR3 nucleotides are TGTGCCTGGAGTGTAGGGTGGCCGGGGGGAGCTTCGAATGAGCAGTTCTTC. It codes for CAWSVGWPGGASNEQFF. Variable domain in full (rest from reference TRBV30 and TRBJ2-1): SQTIHQWPATLVQPVGSPLSLECTVEGTSNPNLYWYRQAAGRGLQLLFYSVGIGQISSEVPQNLSASRPQDRQFILSSKKLLLSDSGFYLCAWSVGWPGGASNEQFFGPGTRLTVL.

The rearrangement links TRBV4-1 to TRBJ2-1; 9 nucleotides agree with TRBD2. There are 13 residues in the CDR3. The germline V gene has CDR1 MGHRA and CDR2 YSYEKL. V was clipped by 0 bases and J by 13 bases; unmatched bases: 4. CDR3 residues: CASSQDEGTSQFF. As DNA, the CDR3 is TGCGCCAGCAGCCAAGATGAGGGGACTAGCCAGTTCTTC.

V usage is TRBV29-1 and J usage is TRBJ2-1; 10 bases align to TRBD1. This CDR3 is 15 amino acids long. Trimming at V came to 7 bases and at J to 2 bases, leaving 8 bases not matched to a gene. Germline CDR1 reads SQVTM; CDR2 reads ANQGSEA. Here the CDR3 reads CSAEGQGVPYNEQFF. The CDR3 bases are TGCAGCGCAGAAGGACAGGGGGTACCCTACAATGAGCAGTTCTTC.

This clone was seen a handful of times. The rearrangement joins TRBV9 to TRBJ2-1; D gene uncertain. Germline CDR1 is SGDLS and CDR2 is YYNGEE. V was clipped by 5 bases and J by 2 bases, with 11 bases between them. The CDR3 has 14 residues. The CDR3 DNA reads TGTGCCAGCAGTGTGGAGTATCCCTACAATGAGCAGTTCTTC. The encoded protein is CASSVEYPYNEQFF.

This clone was seen a handful of times. This CDR3 reads CASSVGGTGGFYEQFF. The DNA of the CDR3 is TGTGCCAGCAGCGTAGGTGGGACAGGGGGCTTCTATGAGCAGTTCTTC. The chain combines TRBV9 with TRBJ2-1, with 12 bases fitting TRBD1. The length of the CDR3 is 16 residues. The V segment lost 0 bases and the J segment 8 bases; nucleotides outside the gene matches: 6. Germline assignment: CDR1 SGDLS and CDR2 YYNGEE.

V gene TRBV2 combines with J gene TRBJ2-3; no firm D call. The CDR3 contains 14 residues. V dropped 2 bases and J dropped 2 bases, with 8 bases sitting between them. CDR1 and CDR2 (germline): SNHLY, FYNNEI. CDR3 loop: CASSEFSHTDTQYF. The CDR3 DNA follows: TGTGCCAGCAGTGAATTTTCCCACACAGATACGCAGTATTTT.

In DNA, the CDR3 is TGTGCCAGCAGTTTAGTGACTAGCAGAAGCTCCTACGAGCAGTACTTC. It specifies CASSLVTSRSSYEQYF. The chain is built from TRBV28 and TRBJ2-7; 7 nucleotides align to TRBD2. Per the germline V gene, CDR1 is MDHEN and CDR2 is SYDVKM. Germline trimming cut 2 bases from V and 0 bases from J; bases unmatched to any gene: 7. The CDR3 covers 16 residues. Together with reference TRBV28 and TRBJ2-7, the CDR3 gives the full variable domain: DVKVTQSSRYLVKRTGEKVFLECVQDMDHENMFWYRQDPGLGLRLIYFSYDVKMKEKGDIPEGYSVSREKKERFSLILESASTNQTSMYLCASSLVTSRSSYEQYFGPGTRLTVT.

The genes are TRBV18 and TRBJ2-1; possible D gene TRBD2, 6 bases. V lost 5 bases to trimming and J lost 1 base, with 15 bases between them. The CDR3 extends over 16 amino acids. From germline, CDR1 is KGHSH and CDR2 LQKENI. Written as DNA, the CDR3 is TGTGCCAGCTCAGGTCCTGCTAGCGCATCCTACAATGAGCAGTTCTTC. It specifies CASSGPASASYNEQFF.

The chain employs TRBV5-6 and TRBJ2-5; a possible D gene is TRBD2 (6 bases). Germline V gene sequence: CDR1 SGHDT, CDR2 YYEEEE. The CDR3 consists of 14 residues. The V end was cut by 2 bases, the J end by 5 bases, with 13 bases between. The CDR3 loop is CASSFRESGETQYF. In DNA form, the CDR3 reads TGTGCCAGCAGCTTCAGGGAGAGCGGGGAGACCCAGTACTTC.

V is TRBV25-1 and J is TRBJ2-1; 11 nucleotides line up with TRBD2. Trimming cost V 1 base and J 7 bases; bases outside gene matches: 9. The germline V gene has CDR1 MGHDK and CDR2 SYGVNS. The CDR3 sequence is 17 residues long. CDR3 sequence (DNA): TGTGCCAGCAGTGAATGGGGTAGCGGGAGGGTATTGAATGAGCAGTTCTTC. It codes for CASSEWGSGRVLNEQFF. The full variable domain, completed using reference TRBV25-1 and TRBJ2-1, is EADIYQTPRYLVIGTGKKITLECSQTMGHDKMYWYQQDPGMELHLIHYSYGVNSTEKGDLSSESTVSRIRTEHFPLTLESARPSHTSQYLCASSEWGSGRVLNEQFFGPGTRLTVL.

This clone appeared a few times. This rearrangement joins TRBV7-9 to TRBJ1-5; 7 bases are shared with TRBD1. Germline V lookup: CDR1 SEHNR, CDR2 FQNEAQ (reference sequence). Trimming removed 5 bases from V and 7 bases from J; junction bases left unmatched: 8. CDR3 length: 14 amino acids. Written as DNA, the CDR3 is TGTGCCAGCAGCCGTACAGGGGTATTACAGCCCCAGCATTTT. Its translation is CASSRTGVLQPQHF.

This chain links TRBV15 with TRBJ2-7; D is uncertain. The CDR3 has 14 residues. CDR1 LNHNV and CDR2 YYDKDF come from the germline V gene (reference sequence). V lost 2 bases, J lost 3 bases, and 11 bases lay in between. CDR3 DNA sequence: TGTGCCACCAGCAGACAGGCAGTCTTCTACGAGCAGTACTTC. It codes for CATSRQAVFYEQYF.

CDR3 protein: CASSQGYGVNTGELFF. CDR3 coding DNA: TGTGCCAGCAGCCAAGGATACGGGGTAAACACCGGGGAGCTGTTTTTT. This rearrangement joins TRBV13 to TRBJ2-2; TRBD2 is a possible D gene (5 bases). Trimming took 5 bases from V and 2 from J, leaving 15 bases between them. Per germline, CDR1 PRHDT and CDR2 FYEKMQ (reference sequence). The CDR3 covers 16 residues.

The V gene is TRBV11-2, the J gene TRBJ2-7, with TRBD2 matching over 9 bases. The CDR3 runs 14 residues. Germline values: CDR1 SGHAT, CDR2 FQNNGV. The V gene end was trimmed by 5 bases and the J gene end by 2 bases; junction bases not matched to a gene: 4. Here the CDR3 DNA reads TGTGCCAGCAGCCCGTTAGCGGGGGCCTACGAGCAGTACTTC. This translates into CASSPLAGAYEQYF.

J is TRBJ2-5 and V is TRBV19, with unresolved D. The CDR3 contains 11 residues. Trimming left V 4 bases short and J 7 bases short, with 7 bases between. Per the germline V gene, CDR1 is LNHDA and CDR2 is SQIVND (reference sequence). CDR3 amino acids: CASSTPGTQYF. CDR3 nucleotides: TGTGCCAGTAGTACTCCCGGGACCCAGTACTTC.

V gene TRBV4-2 combines with J gene TRBJ2-1, with 7 bases that match TRBD2. Germline loops: CDR1 LGHNA, CDR2 YNFKEQ. The CDR3 totals 15 residues. V was clipped by 2 bases and J by 9 bases; unmatched bases: 10. In DNA form, the CDR3 reads TGTGCCAGCAGCCAAATCCAGCGGGAAGTGGTTGAGCAGTTCTTC. Its protein product is CASSQIQREVVEQFF.

This chain links TRBV7-2 with TRBJ2-7, with D unresolved. CDR3 size: 11 residues. Looked up from germline, CDR1 is SGHTA and CDR2 is FQGNSA. The V end lost 5 bases, the J end lost 2 bases, and 4 bases lay between the germline ends. The CDR3: CASSRPYEQYF. In DNA, the CDR3 is TGTGCCAGCAGCCGTCCCTACGAGCAGTACTTC.

V and J are TRBV7-6 and TRBJ2-1; 7 bases map to TRBD2. Looked up from germline, CDR1 is SGHVS and CDR2 is FNYEAQ. This CDR3 has 14 residues. With 5 bases clipped from V and 9 bases from J, the junction kept 10 bases outside the gene matches. The chain's CDR3 is CASSPGRAGVEQFF. The CDR3 DNA reads TGTGCCAGCAGCCCAGGTCGGGCGGGAGTTGAGCAGTTCTTC.